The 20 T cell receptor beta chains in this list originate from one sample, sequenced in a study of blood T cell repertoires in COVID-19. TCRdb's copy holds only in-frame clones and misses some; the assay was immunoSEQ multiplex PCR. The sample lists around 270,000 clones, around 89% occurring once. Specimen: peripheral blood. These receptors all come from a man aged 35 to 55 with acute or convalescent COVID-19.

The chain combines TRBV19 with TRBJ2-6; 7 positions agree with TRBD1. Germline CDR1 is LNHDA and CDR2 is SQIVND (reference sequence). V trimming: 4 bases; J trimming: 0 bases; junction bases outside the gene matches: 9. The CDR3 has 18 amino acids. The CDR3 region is CASSRTRDSTSGANVLTF. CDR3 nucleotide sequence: TGTGCCAGTAGTAGGACTCGGGACAGCACCTCTGGGGCCAACGTCCTGACTTTC.

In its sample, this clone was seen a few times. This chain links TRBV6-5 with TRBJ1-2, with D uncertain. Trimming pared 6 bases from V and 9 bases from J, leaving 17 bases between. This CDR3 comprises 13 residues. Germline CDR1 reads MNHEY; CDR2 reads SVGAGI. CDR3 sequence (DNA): TGTGCCAGCAGGCTCGACCCAACTATGAGCTACACCTTC. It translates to CASRLDPTMSYTF.

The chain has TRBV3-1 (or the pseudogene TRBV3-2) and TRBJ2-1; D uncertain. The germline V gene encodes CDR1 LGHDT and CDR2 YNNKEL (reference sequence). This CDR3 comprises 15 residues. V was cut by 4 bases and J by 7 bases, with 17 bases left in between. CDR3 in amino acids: CASSLPGSRFNEQFF. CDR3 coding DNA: TGTGCCAGCAGCCTCCCCGGGTCTCGGTTTAATGAGCAGTTCTTC.

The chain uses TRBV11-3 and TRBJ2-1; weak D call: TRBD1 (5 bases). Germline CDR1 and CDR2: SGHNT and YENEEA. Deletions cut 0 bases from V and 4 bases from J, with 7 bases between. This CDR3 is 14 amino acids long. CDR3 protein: CASSLEGAYNEQFF. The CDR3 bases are TGTGCCAGCAGCTTAGAAGGGGCTTACAATGAGCAGTTCTTC.

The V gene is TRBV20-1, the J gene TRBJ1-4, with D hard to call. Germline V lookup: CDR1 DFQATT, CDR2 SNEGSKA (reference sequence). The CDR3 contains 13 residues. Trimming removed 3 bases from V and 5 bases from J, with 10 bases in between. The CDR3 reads CSASLRKNEKLFF. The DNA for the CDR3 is TGCAGTGCTAGTCTCAGGAAGAATGAAAAACTGTTTTTT.

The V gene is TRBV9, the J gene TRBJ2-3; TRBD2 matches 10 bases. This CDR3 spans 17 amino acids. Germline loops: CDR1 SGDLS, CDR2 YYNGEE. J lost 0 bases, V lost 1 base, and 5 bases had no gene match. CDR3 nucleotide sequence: TGTGCCAGCAGCGTACCCTCACTAGCGGGGAGCACAGATACGCAGTATTTT. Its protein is CASSVPSLAGSTDTQYF.

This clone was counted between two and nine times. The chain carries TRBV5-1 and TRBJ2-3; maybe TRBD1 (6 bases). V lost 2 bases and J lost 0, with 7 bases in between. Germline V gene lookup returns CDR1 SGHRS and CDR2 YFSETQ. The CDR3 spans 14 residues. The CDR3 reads CASSFGQSTDTQYF. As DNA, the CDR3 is TGCGCCAGCAGCTTTGGACAGAGCACAGATACGCAGTATTTT.

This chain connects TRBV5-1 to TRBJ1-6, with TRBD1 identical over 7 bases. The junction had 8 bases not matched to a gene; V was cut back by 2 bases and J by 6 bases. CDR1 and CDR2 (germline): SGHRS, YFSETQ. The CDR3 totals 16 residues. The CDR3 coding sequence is TGCGCCAGCAGCTTAGACTCCCAGGGGGTTAATTCACCCCTCCACTTT. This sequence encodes CASSLDSQGVNSPLHF.

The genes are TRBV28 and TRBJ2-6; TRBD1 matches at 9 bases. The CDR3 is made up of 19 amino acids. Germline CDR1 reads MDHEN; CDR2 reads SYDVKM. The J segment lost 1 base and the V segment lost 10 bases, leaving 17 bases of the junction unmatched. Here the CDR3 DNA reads TGTGCCACAGAAGCGCCACTGGGACAGGGTAGATCTGGGGCCAACGTCCTGACTTTC. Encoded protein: CATEAPLGQGRSGANVLTF.

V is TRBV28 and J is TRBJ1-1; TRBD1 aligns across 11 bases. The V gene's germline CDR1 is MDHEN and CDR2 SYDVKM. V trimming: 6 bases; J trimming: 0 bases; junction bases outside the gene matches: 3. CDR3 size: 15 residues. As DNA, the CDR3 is TGTGCCAGCAGCTGGGGACAGGGGGTGAACACTGAAGCTTTCTTT. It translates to CASSWGQGVNTEAFF.

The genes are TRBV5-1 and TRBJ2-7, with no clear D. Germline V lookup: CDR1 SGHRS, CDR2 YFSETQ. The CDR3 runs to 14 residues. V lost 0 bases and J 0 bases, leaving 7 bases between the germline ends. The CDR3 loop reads CASSLVDSSYEQYF. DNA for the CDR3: TGCGCCAGCAGCTTGGTAGATTCCTCCTACGAGCAGTACTTC.

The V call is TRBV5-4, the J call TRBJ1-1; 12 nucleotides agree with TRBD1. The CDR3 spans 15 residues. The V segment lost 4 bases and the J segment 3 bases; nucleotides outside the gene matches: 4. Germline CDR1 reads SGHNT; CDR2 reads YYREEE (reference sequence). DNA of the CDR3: TGTGCCAGCAGCCTGGGACAGGGGGCGGACACTGAAGCTTTCTTT. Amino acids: CASSLGQGADTEAFF.

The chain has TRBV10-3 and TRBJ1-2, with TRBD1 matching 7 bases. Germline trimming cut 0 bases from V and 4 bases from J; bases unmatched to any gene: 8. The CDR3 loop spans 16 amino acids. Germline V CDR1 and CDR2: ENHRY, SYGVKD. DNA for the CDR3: TGTGCCATCAGTGAGTCGACAGGGTGGAGGGGCTATGGCTACACCTTC. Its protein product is CAISESTGWRGYGYTF.

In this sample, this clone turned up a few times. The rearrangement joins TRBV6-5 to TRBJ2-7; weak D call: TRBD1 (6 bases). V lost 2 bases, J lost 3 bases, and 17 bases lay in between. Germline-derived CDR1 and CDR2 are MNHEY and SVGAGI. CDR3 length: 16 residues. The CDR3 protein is CASSYHRANPIYEQYF. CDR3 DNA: TGTGCCAGCAGTTACCACAGGGCTAACCCTATCTACGAGCAGTACTTC.

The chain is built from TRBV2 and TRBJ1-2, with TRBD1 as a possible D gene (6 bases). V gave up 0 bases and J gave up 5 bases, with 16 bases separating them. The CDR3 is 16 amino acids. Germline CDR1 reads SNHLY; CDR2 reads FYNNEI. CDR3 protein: CASSEALRTAEYGYTF. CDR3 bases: TGTGCCAGCAGTGAAGCACTTCGGACAGCTGAATATGGCTACACCTTC.

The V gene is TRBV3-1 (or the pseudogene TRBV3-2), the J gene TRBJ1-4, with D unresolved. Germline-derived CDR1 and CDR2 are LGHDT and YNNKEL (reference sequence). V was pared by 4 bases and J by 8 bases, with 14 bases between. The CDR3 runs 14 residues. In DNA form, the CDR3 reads TGTGCCAGCAGCCGCCAAAACCGAGGCGAAAAACTGTTTTTT. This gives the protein CASSRQNRGEKLFF.

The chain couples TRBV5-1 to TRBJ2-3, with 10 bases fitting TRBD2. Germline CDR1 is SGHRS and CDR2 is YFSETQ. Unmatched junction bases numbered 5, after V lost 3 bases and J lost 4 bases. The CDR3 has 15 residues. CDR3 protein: CASSYGSGGADTQYF. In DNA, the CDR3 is TGCGCCAGCAGCTATGGAAGCGGGGGGGCAGATACGCAGTATTTT.

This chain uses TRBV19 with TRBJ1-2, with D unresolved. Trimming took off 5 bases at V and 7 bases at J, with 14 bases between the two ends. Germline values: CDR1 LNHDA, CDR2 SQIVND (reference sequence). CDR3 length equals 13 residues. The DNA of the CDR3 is TGTGCCAGTAGTCCTGGGGAGGTTAGTGGCTACACCTTC. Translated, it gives CASSPGEVSGYTF. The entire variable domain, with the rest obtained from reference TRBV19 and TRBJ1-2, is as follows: DGGITQSPKYLFRKEGQNVTLSCEQNLNHDAMYWYRQDPGQGLRLIYYSQIVNDFQKGDIAEGYSVSREKKESFPLTVTSAQKNPTAFYLCASSPGEVSGYTFGSGTRLTVV.

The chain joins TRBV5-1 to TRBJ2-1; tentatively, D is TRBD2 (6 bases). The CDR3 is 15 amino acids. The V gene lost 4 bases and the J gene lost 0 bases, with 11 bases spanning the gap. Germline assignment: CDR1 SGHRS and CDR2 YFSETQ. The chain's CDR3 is CASSPDGSSYNEQFF. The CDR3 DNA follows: TGCGCCAGCAGCCCGGACGGGAGCTCCTACAATGAGCAGTTCTTC. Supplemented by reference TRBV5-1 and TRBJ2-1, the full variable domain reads KAGVTQTPRYLIKTRGQQVTLSCSPISGHRSVSWYQQTPGQGLQFLFEYFSETQRNKGNFPGRFSGRQFSNSRSEMNVSTLELGDSALYLCASSPDGSSYNEQFFGPGTRLTVL.

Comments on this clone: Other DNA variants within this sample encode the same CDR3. This CDR3 is CASSTSSDRGRNEQYF. In DNA, the CDR3 is TGTGCCAGTAGTACGAGCTCAGACAGGGGGAGGAACGAGCAGTACTTC. The chain has TRBV19 and TRBJ2-7; TRBD1 matches at 9 bases. The germline CDR1 and CDR2 sequences are LNHDA and SQIVND (reference sequence). The V segment lost 4 bases and the J segment 5 bases; nucleotides outside the gene matches: 12. The length of the CDR3 is 16 residues. Looking up the rest from reference TRBV19 and TRBJ2-7 gives the full variable domain: DGGITQSPKYLFRKEGQNVTLSCEQNLNHDAMYWYRQDPGQGLRLIYYSQIVNDFQKGDIAEGYSVSREKKESFPLTVTSAQKNPTAFYLCASSTSSDRGRNEQYFGPGTRLTVT.